This T cell receptor (beta chain) originates from a study of blood T cell repertoires in COVID-19. Study-level background: T cells, B-cell-depleted T cells, or PBMCs supplied cDNA or gDNA.

Original analysis: Amplified reference gene primers provided the basis for estimating nucleated cell counts. Generated by immunoSEQ multiplex PCR, the TCRdb table keeps only in-frame clones and is missing some. The DNA gave D and trimming, while V, J and clone size come from that table. This sample carries 320,000 or so clones, 89% of them seen once, and the ten largest clones take 4% to 6%. This CDR3 comprises 13 residues. CDR1 is KGHDR and CDR2 is SFDVKD in the germline V gene. Trimming removed 7 bases from V and 3 bases from J; junction bases left unmatched: 4. Cohort allocation depended upon clinical history that participants reported. Either two negative PCRs, clearance, or symptom resolution qualified Cohort 3 donors as recovered.

The chain employs TRBV24-1 and TRBJ1-1, with 7 bases fitting TRBD1. The TCR originated in a man in his sixties who had recovered from COVID-19. Sequencing used PBMCs or T cells enriched from blood (not recorded which). The CDR3 loop is CATREQGYTEAFF. CDR3 coding DNA: TGTGCCACCAGAGAACAGGGGTACACTGAAGCTTTCTTT.